Listed below are T cell receptor beta chains from one sample, sequenced in a study of blood T cell repertoires in COVID-19. The protocol was immunoSEQ multiplex PCR, while the TCRdb copy is restricted to in-frame clones and leaves out a portion. The sample lists under 150,000 clones, less than 85% occurring once. The specimen was peripheral blood. These TCRs come from a woman aged 80 or over in a cohort sampled during active or convalescent COVID-19. The CDR3 runs from the conserved cysteine through the conserved F or W. Each record gives: CDR3 DNA, CDR3 protein, V gene, J gene, D gene, clone size. The D gene is left open where the match is weak. Rows may omit the clone size; those that give it use once, few, many or a size class.

CDR3 DNA: TGTGCCTCCCACACCCACAGGGGCCGAGGGAGCACTGAAGCTTTCTTT
CDR3 protein: CASHTHRGRGSTEAFF
V gene: TRBV27
J gene: TRBJ1-1
D gene: TRBD1
clone size: -

CDR3 DNA: TGTGCCTGGAATCCGGGACAAGTCTTTGAAGCTTTCTTT
CDR3 protein: CAWNPGQVFEAFF
V gene: TRBV30
J gene: TRBJ1-1
D gene: -
clone size: -

CDR3 DNA: TGTGCCAGCAGCTTAACTAGGTACCAAGAGACCCAGTACTTC
CDR3 protein: CASSLTRYQETQYF
V gene: TRBV5-4
J gene: TRBJ2-5
D gene: -
clone size: few

CDR3 DNA: TGTGCCAGTAGACCACCGGGGACTTTTAGCACAGATACGCAGTATTTT
CDR3 protein: CASRPPGTFSTDTQYF
V gene: TRBV19
J gene: TRBJ2-3
D gene: -
clone size: -

CDR3 DNA: TGTGCCAGCAGTGAAAGGGGCGGGGCGAGCACAGATACGCAGTATTTT
CDR3 protein: CASSERGGASTDTQYF
V gene: TRBV6-1
J gene: TRBJ2-3
D gene: -
clone size: few

CDR3 DNA: TGTGCCAGTAGGCCTCGGACAGGCCTAGACTTTCTCGGAAACACCATATATTTT
CDR3 protein: CASRPRTGLDFLGNTIYF
V gene: TRBV19
J gene: TRBJ1-3
D gene: TRBD1
clone size: once

CDR3 DNA: TGTGCCAGCAGTGAATTGGGGCAGGACAGGGGCTACACCTTC
CDR3 protein: CASSELGQDRGYTF
V gene: TRBV25-1
J gene: TRBJ1-2
D gene: TRBD1
clone size: -

CDR3 DNA: TGTGCCAGCAGCTTATCTTACAGGTCGGGCACTGAAGCTTTCTTT
CDR3 protein: CASSLSYRSGTEAFF
V gene: TRBV7-2
J gene: TRBJ1-1
D gene: -
clone size: -

CDR3 DNA: TGCAGTGCTAGTAGGCAGGGGGCGGGTGAAAAACTGTTTTTT
CDR3 protein: CSASRQGAGEKLFF
V gene: TRBV20-1
J gene: TRBJ1-4
D gene: TRBD1
clone size: -

CDR3 DNA: TGTGCCAGCTCACCAGGCACAGCAAACAAATATGGCTACACCTTC
CDR3 protein: CASSPGTANKYGYTF
V gene: TRBV18
J gene: TRBJ1-2
D gene: -
clone size: -

CDR3 DNA: TGCAGCGTTGAAGCCACAGGGTTCCAAGAGACCCAGTACTTC
CDR3 protein: CSVEATGFQETQYF
V gene: TRBV29-1
J gene: TRBJ2-5
D gene: -
clone size: -